These 24 T cell receptor beta chains share one sample of origin, sequenced in a study of CD8 T cells in ankylosing spondylitis. TCRdb passed the 5' RACE reads through MiXCR, listing each CDR3 protein once. This table has 250,000 to 400,000 distinct CDR3 sequences, approximately 10% appearing once. The sequenced sample was blood, either unsorted or a sorted T cell fraction (not recorded which). Receptors originate from a female donor with ankylosing spondylitis or in good health (not recorded which).

This clonotype was observed at least ten times. V gene TRBV20-1 combines with J gene TRBJ1-5; D is ambiguous. Trimming shortened V by 0 bases and J by 2 bases, and 5 bases separated the two germline ends. This CDR3 comprises 13 residues. Germline V gene data show CDR1 as DFQATT and CDR2 as SNEGSKA (reference sequence). The CDR3 nucleotides read TGCAGTGCTAGAGATCAAGGCAATCAGCCCCAGCATTTT. Encoded protein: CSARDQGNQPQHF.

This clonotype has at least ten counts. This chain connects TRBV18 to TRBJ2-7; D might be TRBD1 (5 bases). The V end was cut by 3 bases, the J end by 0 bases, with 15 bases between. Germline lookup yields CDR1 KGHSH and CDR2 LQKENI. This CDR3 region has 16 residues. The CDR3 DNA follows: TGTGCCAGCTCACCGGTATTCCGGACACCCTCCTACGAGCAGTACTTC. It translates to CASSPVFRTPSYEQYF.

V and J are TRBV28 and TRBJ2-5, with TRBD1 identical over 7 bases. The CDR3 extends over 15 amino acids. CDR1 is MDHEN, CDR2 SYDVKM, per germline. The ends lost 7 bases at V and 5 bases at J; junction bases unmatched: 13. The CDR3 coding sequence is TGTGCCAGCACCGAGAACAGGGGCCGGATTGAGACCCAGTACTTC. Translation: CASTENRGRIETQYF.

This clonotype showed up many times. The chain combines TRBV20-1 with TRBJ2-7; 7 nucleotides align to TRBD2. This CDR3 region has 16 residues. Germline V gene sequence: CDR1 DFQATT, CDR2 SNEGSKA (reference sequence). The ends lost 0 bases at V and 5 bases at J; junction bases unmatched: 13. CDR3 protein: CSARDQAGWFLNEQYF. CDR3 sequence (DNA): TGCAGTGCTAGAGATCAAGCGGGGTGGTTCTTGAACGAGCAGTACTTC.

The chain links TRBV29-1 to TRBJ1-1; D is perhaps TRBD1 (6 bases). The CDR3 is 11 residues long. Germline CDR1 and CDR2: SQVTM and ANQGSEA. The germline V and J ends were trimmed by 6 bases and 7 bases, with 12 bases remaining between them. The CDR3 region is CSVGETGEAFF. The CDR3 coding sequence is TGCAGCGTGGGGGAGACAGGTGAAGCTTTCTTT.

This clonotype was counted many times. V and J are TRBV11-1 and TRBJ1-1; 9 bases line up with TRBD1. This CDR3 spans 19 amino acids. Per germline, CDR1 SGHAT and CDR2 FQDESV (reference sequence). V lost 3 bases to trimming and J lost 7 bases; unmatched junction nucleotides: 21. The CDR3 loop is CASSFSPGGQGGIRGEAFF. Here the CDR3 DNA reads TGTGCCAGCAGCTTCAGTCCGGGGGGACAGGGAGGAATTCGGGGTGAAGCTTTCTTT.

The sample holds many counts of this clonotype. J is TRBJ2-2 and V is TRBV20-1; perhaps TRBD2 as D (6 bases). Trimming stripped 3 bases from V and 5 bases from J, with 13 bases between. CDR1 is DFQATT, CDR2 SNEGSKA, per germline (reference sequence). The CDR3 consists of 14 residues. The CDR3: CSASPPGRTGELFF. The CDR3 DNA is TGCAGTGCTAGCCCCCCGGGGAGGACCGGGGAGCTGTTTTTT.

This clonotype was observed at least ten times. This rearrangement joins TRBV5-1 to TRBJ2-1; D is undetermined. Germline CDR1 is SGHRS and CDR2 is YFSETQ. The V and J ends lost 0 bases and 8 bases respectively, with 15 bases between them. The CDR3 contains 15 residues. This CDR3 is CASSLVASIGDEQFF. The CDR3 DNA sequence: TGCGCCAGCAGCTTGGTAGCTAGTATCGGCGATGAGCAGTTCTTC.

Regarding this clonotype: An end of the junction does not agree with germline; a read error may underlie this. This chain links TRBV3-1 with TRBJ2-2; D gene ambiguous. In germline, CDR1 is LGHDT, CDR2 YNNKEL (reference sequence). The CDR3 is made up of 15 amino acids. The CDR3 DNA reads TGTGCCACCAGCCAAATATGGAAGAACACCGGGGAGCTGTTTTTT. Translated: CATSQIWKNTGELFF.

At least ten counts were recorded for this clonotype. The CDR3 DNA follows: TGCGCCAGCAGCCCTTCGATAACCACCGGGGAGCTGTTTTTT. Amino acids: CASSPSITTGELFF. This chain links TRBV5-1 with TRBJ2-2, with D unclear. CDR1 SGHRS and CDR2 YFSETQ come from the germline V gene. V lost 4 bases, J lost 4 bases, and 11 bases lay in between. The length of the CDR3 is 14 residues.

The chain is built from TRBV20-1 and TRBJ2-5, with TRBD1 matching 8 bases. Germline CDR1 is DFQATT and CDR2 is SNEGSKA (reference sequence). The CDR3 loop spans 13 amino acids. With V trimmed by 1 base and J by 5 bases, 3 bases remained unmatched. CDR3 in amino acids: CSARGTGGETQYF. The CDR3 region has the DNA TGCAGTGCTAGAGGAACAGGGGGGGAGACCCAGTACTTC.

The table lists this clonotype with many counts. The chain uses TRBV5-5 and TRBJ2-7; 7 bases line up with TRBD1. V lost 0 bases, J lost 4 bases, and 10 bases stayed unmatched. CDR3 size: 16 residues. The germline CDR1 and CDR2 sequences are SGHKS and YYEKEE (reference sequence). CDR3 loop: CASSLVGQGEMYEQYF. Here the CDR3 DNA reads TGTGCCAGCAGCTTGGTCGGGCAGGGGGAGATGTACGAGCAGTACTTC.

The table lists this clonotype with many counts. J is TRBJ2-1 and V is TRBV12-3 or TRBV12-4; TRBD1 aligns across 7 bases. V lost 6 bases, J lost 3 bases, and 5 bases stayed unmatched. The CDR3 is 14 amino acids. Here the CDR3 DNA reads TGTGCCAGCAGCACATCAGGGGGCTACAATGAGCAGTTCTTC. Its translation is CASSTSGGYNEQFF.

The chain is built from TRBV27 and TRBJ1-5; 7 bases fit TRBD1. Losses at the gene ends were 6 bases for V and 0 bases for J; bases not matched to a gene: 14. Germline values: CDR1 MNHEY, CDR2 SMNVEV (reference sequence). The CDR3 is 18 residues long. Here the CDR3 reads CASRRGGTVRYSNQPQHF. The DNA for the CDR3 is TGTGCCAGCAGACGGGGAGGGACAGTGCGTTATAGCAATCAGCCCCAGCATTTT.

This clonotype was seen at least ten times. The chain uses TRBV5-5 and TRBJ1-3; tentatively, D is TRBD1 (5 bases). The germline CDR1 and CDR2 sequences are SGHKS and YYEKEE (reference sequence). The CDR3 covers 15 residues. V lost 4 bases and J lost 3, with 14 bases in between. CDR3 in amino acids: CASSRGFQGGNTIYF. CDR3 sequence (DNA): TGTGCCAGCAGCCGGGGGTTTCAGGGTGGAAACACCATATATTTT.

This clonotype was seen repeatedly, ten times or more. This chain uses TRBV5-5 with TRBJ1-1; D not certain. Germline V gene sequence: CDR1 SGHKS, CDR2 YYEKEE (reference sequence). The CDR3 runs to 14 residues. V lost 4 bases and J 6 bases, leaving 16 bases between the germline ends. Written as DNA, the CDR3 is TGTGCCAGCAGCCGCGGGAGGGTCGGCTCTGAAGCTTTCTTT. Translation gives CASSRGRVGSEAFF.

This clonotype was observed a handful of times. The chain has TRBV27 and TRBJ2-7, with D unresolved. The germline V gene has CDR1 MNHEY and CDR2 SMNVEV (reference sequence). This CDR3 is 13 amino acids long. V was clipped by 0 bases and J by 2 bases, with 5 bases between them. The CDR3 sequence: CASSLSSTYEQYF. The DNA for the CDR3 is TGTGCCAGCAGTTTATCAAGCACCTACGAGCAGTACTTC.

This clonotype was seen more than once but under ten times. J is TRBJ2-5 and V is TRBV3-1; D is possibly TRBD2 (5 bases). Germline CDR1 reads LGHDT; CDR2 reads YNNKEL (reference sequence). Trimming took 4 bases from V and 2 from J, leaving 14 bases between them. CDR3 length: 15 amino acids. The CDR3 DNA reads TGTGCCAGCAGCCTCCTAAAGCGGCTTCAAGAGACCCAGTACTTC. Its translation is CASSLLKRLQETQYF.

In its sample, this clonotype was seen once. The chain links TRBV11-2 to TRBJ2-7; no firm D call. Trimming took off 6 bases at V and 2 bases at J, with 17 bases between the two ends. The germline V gene has CDR1 SGHAT and CDR2 FQNNGV. The CDR3 has 15 amino acids. The CDR3 here is CASRLPGIPPYEQYF. CDR3 nucleotides: TGTGCCAGCAGGCTGCCGGGTATTCCACCCTACGAGCAGTACTTC.

This clonotype was counted ten times or more. This chain connects TRBV6-2 or TRBV6-3 to TRBJ2-2, with a possible D match to TRBD2 (5 bases). The CDR3 covers 14 residues. CDR1 is MNHEY and CDR2 is SVGEGT in the germline V gene. Trimming shortened V by 5 bases and J by 7 bases, and 14 bases separated the two germline ends. DNA of the CDR3: TGTGCCAGCAGTCAGACTTCAGGACTCGGGGAGCTGTTTTTT. It translates to CASSQTSGLGELFF.

In this sample, this clonotype turned up a few times. This chain uses TRBV20-1 with TRBJ2-1, with D possibly being TRBD2 (5 bases). V lost 6 bases to trimming and J lost 0 bases, with 15 bases between them. Germline V CDR1 and CDR2: DFQATT, SNEGSKA (reference sequence). This CDR3 is 15 amino acids long. This CDR3 reads CSAQRANPSYNEQFF. The DNA of the CDR3 is TGCAGTGCCCAGAGGGCTAACCCCTCCTACAATGAGCAGTTCTTC.

Note on this clonotype: A much larger clone differs from this one at a single base, so this may be a read error. This rearrangement joins TRBV12-3 or TRBV12-4 to TRBJ2-5; D may correspond to TRBD1 or TRBD2 (5 bases each). The CDR3 runs to 16 residues. The ends were cut back, 2 bases at V and 2 bases at J, with 15 bases in the middle. CDR3 residues: CASSLRGPSLQETQYF. DNA of the CDR3: TGTGCCAGCAGTTTACGGGGCCCGAGCCTTCAAGAGACCCAGTACTTC.

This clonotype was counted at least ten times. The chain links TRBV4-3 to TRBJ1-5; tentatively, D is TRBD1 (6 bases). The CDR3 spans 15 residues. The germline CDR1 and CDR2 sequences are LGHNA and YSLEER. Trimming took 3 bases from V and 3 from J, leaving 12 bases between them. CDR3 residues: CASSQTRDTNQPQHF. The CDR3 bases are TGCGCCAGCAGCCAGACCCGGGACACCAATCAGCCCCAGCATTTT.

As regards this clonotype: Being one base from a much bigger clone, this may be a read error. The chain joins TRBV5-1 to TRBJ2-3; 12 bases align to TRBD2. The CDR3 is made up of 16 amino acids. CDR1 is SGHRS and CDR2 is YFSETQ in the germline V gene. The CDR3 loop reads CASSQGLAGSIDTQYF. In nucleotides, the CDR3 is TGCGCCAGCAGCCAAGGACTAGCGGGGAGCATAGATACGCAGTATTTT.